These 4 T cell receptor beta chains were sequenced from one sample in a study of STAT5B mutations in CD4+ large granular lymphocyte leukemia. Generated by immunoSEQ multiplex PCR, the TCRdb table keeps only in-frame clones and is missing some. The data show 45,000 to 55,000 clones, less than 85% seen once. The sample consisted of CD4+ T cells from blood buffy coats. Source of these receptors: a human donor in good health.

This chain links TRBV12-5 with TRBJ2-1, with TRBD1 matching over 10 bases. The CDR3 consists of 18 residues. V lost 3 bases and J lost 7; bases outside the gene matches: 15. In germline, CDR1 is LGHNT, CDR2 FRNRAP. CDR3 residues: CASGFSQIGTGDWNEQFF. The CDR3 nucleotides read TGTGCTAGTGGTTTTTCCCAGATCGGGACAGGGGACTGGAATGAGCAGTTCTTC.

This rearrangement joins TRBV7-9 to TRBJ2-3; 10 bases fit TRBD2. The trim removed 7 bases at V and 3 bases at J, leaving 7 bases unmatched. This CDR3 is built from 15 residues. The V gene's germline CDR1 is SEHNR and CDR2 FQNEAQ (reference sequence). CDR3 residues: CASNIAGGGTDTQYF. The CDR3 DNA sequence: TGTGCCAGCAACATAGCGGGGGGAGGTACAGATACGCAGTATTTT.

The chain links TRBV15 to TRBJ2-3, with 11 bases that match TRBD2. Losses at the gene ends were 1 base for V and 8 bases for J; bases not matched to a gene: 11. The CDR3 consists of 17 residues. Germline CDR1 LNHNV, CDR2 YYDKDF (reference sequence). The CDR3 loop reads CATSRAPGTSGSVTQYF. The CDR3 DNA follows: TGTGCCACCAGCAGAGCGCCCGGGACTAGCGGTTCCGTTACGCAGTATTTT. The whole variable domain, filled in from reference TRBV15 and TRBJ2-3, reads DAMVIQNPRYQVTQFGKPVTLSCSQTLNHNVMYWYQQKSSQAPKLLFHYYDKDFNNEADTPDNFQSRRPNTSFCFLDIRSPGLGDTAMYLCATSRAPGTSGSVTQYFGPGTRLTVL.

This chain connects TRBV30 to TRBJ2-5; TRBD1 aligns across 7 bases. Trimming took 0 bases from V and 4 from J; bases not matched to a gene: 2. Germline CDR1 GTSNPN, CDR2 SVGIG (reference sequence). This CDR3 is built from 13 residues. The DNA of the CDR3 is TGTGCCTGGAGTGTAGGGGGCGCAGAGACCCAGTACTTC. This codes for CAWSVGGAETQYF.